What follows are 20 T cell receptor beta chains derived from one specimen sequenced in a study of T-cell reconstitution after alpha-beta-depleted transplantation in children. This sample's TCRbeta library carried unique molecular identifier barcodes. TCRdb fed the PCR reads into MiXCR, producing one record per CDR3 protein. The sample contains more than 90,000 distinct CDR3 sequences, roughly 8% of which appear only once. The specimen was PBMCs from the stem cell graft donor, collected from the stem cell graft. The receptor source for this set is a human donor who donated a stem cell graft to a child with congenital amegakaryocytic thrombocytopenia.

This clonotype was picked up many times. The rearrangement joins TRBV20-1 to TRBJ1-2; D is unresolved. The V end was cut by 3 bases, the J end by 4 bases, with 9 bases between. CDR1 DFQATT and CDR2 SNEGSKA come from the germline V gene (reference sequence). This CDR3 has 12 residues. The CDR3 DNA reads as TGCAGTGCTAGTGGTCTCAGCTATGGCTACACCTTC. Translating gives CSASGLSYGYTF.

This clonotype was counted ten times or more. The V gene is TRBV30, the J gene TRBJ2-5, with unresolved D. The CDR3 runs 13 residues. Looked up from germline, CDR1 is GTSNPN and CDR2 is SVGIG (reference sequence). Trimming shortened V by 0 bases and J by 5 bases, and 10 bases separated the two germline ends. CDR3 amino acids: CAWSVRGRETQYF. For the CDR3, the DNA is TGTGCCTGGAGTGTTCGTGGCAGGGAGACCCAGTACTTC. Using reference TRBV30 and TRBJ2-5 for the parts outside the CDR3, the full variable domain is SQTIHQWPATLVQPVGSPLSLECTVEGTSNPNLYWYRQAAGRGLQLLFYSVGIGQISSEVPQNLSASRPQDRQFILSSKKLLLSDSGFYLCAWSVRGRETQYFGPGTRLLVL.

The CDR3 sequence: CASSFLSGGSGELFF. Here the CDR3 DNA reads TGTGCCAGCAGCTTTCTCAGCGGGGGTTCCGGGGAGCTGTTTTTT. V gene TRBV7-2 combines with J gene TRBJ2-2; 8 bases are shared with TRBD2. CDR1 is SGHTA, CDR2 FQGNSA, per germline. This CDR3 region has 15 residues. The junction had 6 bases not matched to a gene; V was cut back by 3 bases and J by 6 bases.

The genes are TRBV20-1 and TRBJ1-1; D gene ambiguous. The V end was cut by 0 bases, the J end by 1 base, with 9 bases between. CDR3 length: 14 residues. The germline gives CDR1 DFQATT, CDR2 SNEGSKA (reference sequence). The CDR3: CSARDLLGNTEAFF. The CDR3 DNA follows: TGCAGTGCTAGAGATCTGCTAGGGAACACTGAAGCTTTCTTT.

This clonotype has a count of ten or more. The rearrangement joins TRBV20-1 to TRBJ1-2; 7 positions match TRBD1. The CDR3 is 12 amino acids. The junction had 8 bases not matched to a gene; V was cut back by 6 bases and J by 7 bases. Germline V gene lookup returns CDR1 DFQATT and CDR2 SNEGSKA (reference sequence). CDR3 protein: CSATTGLLGYTF. CDR3 bases: TGCAGTGCAACGACAGGGCTACTTGGCTACACCTTC.

This clonotype was counted between two and nine times. The V gene is TRBV24-1, the J gene TRBJ2-1, with TRBD2 matching 9 bases. Per germline, CDR1 KGHDR and CDR2 SFDVKD. The CDR3 consists of 15 residues. Trimming removed 3 bases from V and 4 bases from J; junction bases left unmatched: 3. CDR3 DNA: TGTGCCACCAGTGATCAGACTAGCGGTTACAATGAGCAGTTCTTC. Translation gives CATSDQTSGYNEQFF.

The chain carries TRBV7-9 and TRBJ2-2; tentatively, D is TRBD1 (6 bases). The CDR3 length is 17 residues. With 5 bases removed from V and 0 bases from J, the gap between germline ends came to 16 bases. Germline loops: CDR1 SEHNR, CDR2 FQNEAQ (reference sequence). Written as DNA, the CDR3 is TGTGCCAGCAGCCTGGAATGGGACACCGCGAACACCGGGGAGCTGTTTTTT. It specifies CASSLEWDTANTGELFF.

In this sample, this clonotype turned up many times. The chain is built from TRBV3-1 and TRBJ2-7; D uncertain. The CDR3 runs to 13 residues. The V end was cut by 1 base, the J end by 7 bases, with 11 bases between. CDR1 LGHDT and CDR2 YNNKEL come from the germline V gene (reference sequence). For the CDR3, the DNA is TGTGCCAGCAGCCAAGTACCGGCAGGAGAGCAGTACTTC. It is translated as CASSQVPAGEQYF.

This clonotype was observed many times. V is TRBV29-1 and J is TRBJ2-3; tentatively, D is TRBD2 (5 bases). Germline V lookup: CDR1 SQVTM, CDR2 ANQGSEA. The germline V and J ends were trimmed by 5 bases and 2 bases, with 11 bases remaining between them. The CDR3 totals 13 residues. The chain's CDR3 is CSVPDGLTDTQYF. The DNA for the CDR3 is TGCAGCGTTCCCGACGGACTCACAGATACGCAGTATTTT.

This clonotype was counted a few times. The V gene is TRBV7-6, the J gene TRBJ1-1; D is uncertain. CDR1 is SGHVS and CDR2 is FNYEAQ in the germline V gene. V was pared by 6 bases and J by 1 base, with 9 bases between. CDR3 size: 13 residues. This CDR3 is CASSRLANTEAFF. The CDR3 DNA follows: TGTGCCAGCAGTCGACTCGCGAACACTGAAGCTTTCTTT.

This clonotype was seen at least ten times. The chain recombines TRBV5-1 with TRBJ2-5; D perhaps matches TRBD1 (5 bases). This CDR3 has 15 residues. The germline V gene has CDR1 SGHRS and CDR2 YFSETQ. Between the trimmed V and J ends, which lost 0 bases and 6 bases, there was a span of 15 bases. The CDR3 sequence is CASSLEVGRTKTQYF. Written as DNA, the CDR3 is TGCGCCAGCAGCTTGGAAGTGGGGCGAACGAAGACCCAGTACTTC.

In this sample, this clonotype turned up many times. In DNA, the CDR3 is TGTGCCAGCAGCTGGCGACTAGCGGGAGCCTACAATGAGCAGTTCTTC. Its translation is CASSWRLAGAYNEQFF. V is TRBV5-6 and J is TRBJ2-1, with 12 bases fitting TRBD2. V lost 3 bases, J lost 2 bases, and 3 bases stayed unmatched. This CDR3 region has 16 residues. Germline CDR1 reads SGHDT; CDR2 reads YYEEEE.

This clonotype was counted many times. This sequence joins TRBV5-1 and TRBJ2-1; 9 nucleotides align to TRBD2. Germline-derived CDR1 and CDR2 are SGHRS and YFSETQ. The CDR3 has 14 residues. V lost 4 bases and J lost 10; bases outside the gene matches: 9. As DNA, the CDR3 is TGCGCCAGCAGCCTCTTAGCGGGAGCAGGCGAGCAGTTCTTC. Protein: CASSLLAGAGEQFF.

This clonotype was picked up many times. The J gene is TRBJ2-5, the V gene TRBV24-1; D unresolved. CDR1 and CDR2 (germline): KGHDR, SFDVKD. The V and J ends lost 3 bases and 4 bases respectively, with 8 bases between them. This CDR3 region has 13 residues. The CDR3 DNA reads as TGTGCCACCAGTGATCCCCCAGGAGAGACCCAGTACTTC. It encodes CATSDPPGETQYF.

This clonotype was counted many times. V is TRBV4-2 and J is TRBJ2-1; no firm D call. CDR3 size: 14 residues. Trimming removed 0 bases at V and 10 bases at J, with 13 bases between. Germline V CDR1 and CDR2: LGHNA, YNFKEQ. CDR3 sequence (DNA): TGTGCCAGCAGCCAAGATCCCCAGAAGAGCGAGCAGTTCTTC. This codes for CASSQDPQKSEQFF.

In this sample, this clonotype turned up many times. This chain connects TRBV20-1 to TRBJ2-4; D gene uncertain. There are 12 residues in the CDR3. V gave up 0 bases and J gave up 7 bases, with 7 bases separating them. Germline CDR1 reads DFQATT; CDR2 reads SNEGSKA (reference sequence). This chain's CDR3 is CSARDLGNIQYF. The CDR3 nucleotides read TGCAGTGCTAGAGATCTAGGGAACATTCAGTACTTC.

This clonotype was recorded many times. The J gene is TRBJ1-1, the V gene TRBV3-1, with D possibly TRBD1 on 6 matching bases. This CDR3 contains 15 residues. The V gene lost 1 base and the J gene lost 3 bases, with 12 bases spanning the gap. Per germline, CDR1 LGHDT and CDR2 YNNKEL (reference sequence). As DNA, the CDR3 is TGTGCCAGCAGCCAAGGAACAGGGTGGGACACTGAAGCTTTCTTT. Its translation: CASSQGTGWDTEAFF.

At least ten counts were recorded for this clonotype. This chain joins TRBV7-2 and TRBJ1-4, with a tentative D call TRBD1 (5 bases). V was pared by 4 bases and J by 5 bases, with 14 bases between. CDR1 is SGHTA and CDR2 is FQGNSA in the germline V gene. The CDR3 covers 15 residues. The CDR3 bases are TGTGCCAGCAGCTGGGACCCCAGAGGAAATGAAAAACTGTTTTTT. As protein: CASSWDPRGNEKLFF.

This clonotype was counted many times. The chain couples TRBV20-1 to TRBJ2-3; no reliable D call. Germline values: CDR1 DFQATT, CDR2 SNEGSKA (reference sequence). Deletions cut 7 bases from V and 4 bases from J, with 18 bases between. The CDR3 sequence is 14 residues long. This CDR3 reads CSGPHPGPADTQYF. The DNA of the CDR3 is TGCAGTGGGCCTCACCCTGGCCCGGCAGATACGCAGTATTTT.

At least ten counts were recorded for this clonotype. The J gene is TRBJ1-1, the V gene TRBV7-3; TRBD1 is a possible D gene (5 bases). The CDR3 is 13 amino acids. Germline lookup yields CDR1 SGHTA and CDR2 FQGTGA. With 1 base removed from V and 5 bases from J, the gap between germline ends came to 8 bases. The CDR3 reads CASSLIGGTEAFF. The CDR3 DNA follows: TGTGCCAGCAGCTTAATCGGGGGGACTGAAGCTTTCTTT.